These 25 T cell receptor beta chains share one sample of origin, sequenced in a study of neurological immune-mediated disorders. The time point denotes: technical triplicate 2. TCRdb analysed the 5' RACE reads with MiXCR anew, one entry per CDR3 protein. Of approximately 28,000 distinct CDR3 sequences detected, 10% to 15% appear once; the ten largest clones hold around 5.3%. The sample comprised CD4+ T cells from blood. The receptors were sampled from a female donor with HTLV-1-associated myelopathy (HAM/TSP).

This clonotype has at least ten counts. The chain links TRBV29-1 to TRBJ2-3, with unresolved D. Germline V gene data show CDR1 as SQVTM and CDR2 as ANQGSEA. This CDR3 is built from 13 residues. V lost 2 bases, J lost 7 bases, and 13 bases lay in between. The CDR3 coding sequence is TGCAGCGTTGAAAGTGTGGGGTTTAATACGCAGTATTTT. Its translation: CSVESVGFNTQYF.

This clonotype was counted at least ten times. The chain couples TRBV15 to TRBJ1-4, with 10 positions matching TRBD1. Losses at the gene ends were 4 bases for V and 8 bases for J; bases not matched to a gene: 7. Germline V lookup: CDR1 LNHNV, CDR2 YYDKDF (reference sequence). The CDR3 loop spans 15 amino acids. In nucleotides, the CDR3 is TGTGCCACCAGCAAAACCGGGACAGGGGAAGAAAAACTGTTTTTT. Amino acids: CATSKTGTGEEKLFF.

This clonotype occurred many times. In DNA form, the CDR3 reads TGCAGTGCTGCTGAAGCGGGGGCGGGATACAATGAGCAGTTCTTC. Translating gives CSAAEAGAGYNEQFF. The V and J genes are TRBV20-1 and TRBJ2-1; 8 bases are shared with TRBD2. This CDR3 is built from 15 residues. Looked up from germline, CDR1 is DFQATT and CDR2 is SNEGSKA (reference sequence). With 5 bases clipped from V and 4 bases from J, the junction kept 10 bases outside the gene matches.

This clonotype was seen ten or more times. CDR3 amino acids: CASKVGSAKNIQYF. In nucleotides, the CDR3 is TGTGCCAGCAAAGTAGGCTCGGCCAAAAACATTCAGTACTTC. This sequence joins TRBV28 and TRBJ2-4; unclear D gene. The germline V and J ends were trimmed by 7 bases and 1 base, with 11 bases remaining between them. Germline-derived CDR1 and CDR2 are MDHEN and SYDVKM. This CDR3 comprises 14 residues. Based on the CDR3 plus reference TRBV28 and TRBJ2-4, the full variable domain is DVKVTQSSRYLVKRTGEKVFLECVQDMDHENMFWYRQDPGLGLRLIYFSYDVKMKEKGDIPEGYSVSREKKERFSLILESASTNQTSMYLCASKVGSAKNIQYFGAGTRLSVL.

This clonotype has at least ten counts. This chain links TRBV29-1 with TRBJ2-6, with TRBD1 as a possible D gene (6 bases). CDR1 is SQVTM and CDR2 is ANQGSEA in the germline V gene. V was shortened by 4 bases and J by 4 bases, with 17 bases between the two germline ends. The CDR3 has 16 amino acids. In DNA form, the CDR3 reads TGCAGCGTTGCAAGCCGCAGGGGTGCGGGGGCCAACGTCCTGACTTTC. This sequence encodes CSVASRRGAGANVLTF.

With regard to this clonotype: Just one base apart from a much larger clone, this may be a read error. V and J are TRBV20-1 and TRBJ1-5; D gene ambiguous. The CDR3 is 14 amino acids. V gave up 6 bases and J gave up 3 bases, with 15 bases separating them. Germline CDR1 reads DFQATT; CDR2 reads SNEGSKA (reference sequence). The CDR3 region is CSAQAAYINQPQHF. The CDR3 region has the DNA TGCAGTGCCCAGGCTGCTTATATCAATCAGCCCCAGCATTTT.

This clonotype appeared many times. The chain combines TRBV20-1 with TRBJ2-1; no firm D call. CDR3 length: 13 amino acids. Germline lookup yields CDR1 DFQATT and CDR2 SNEGSKA (reference sequence). Trimming removed 2 bases from V and 9 bases from J, with 14 bases in between. CDR3 residues: CSARSHGDGEQFF. In DNA, the CDR3 is TGCAGTGCTAGATCCCACGGTGATGGTGAGCAGTTCTTC.

This clonotype has a count of ten or more. V usage is TRBV5-1 and J usage is TRBJ2-7, with 9 bases aligning to TRBD1. Trimming removed 4 bases from V and 2 bases from J; junction bases left unmatched: 10. CDR1 is SGHRS and CDR2 is YFSETQ in the germline V gene. The CDR3 loop spans 16 amino acids. This chain's CDR3 is CASSPTPGTGTYEQYF. The CDR3 DNA reads as TGCGCCAGCAGCCCGACTCCCGGGACAGGGACCTACGAGCAGTACTTC.

This clonotype appeared many times. V usage is TRBV5-6 and J usage is TRBJ1-1, with a weak D call TRBD1 (5 bases). This CDR3 spans 13 amino acids. Germline lookup yields CDR1 SGHDT and CDR2 YYEEEE. V lost 5 bases and J lost 7, with 15 bases in between. The CDR3 nucleotides are TGTGCCAGCAGACCTACAGGTATTAATGAAGCTTTCTTT. Translation: CASRPTGINEAFF.

This clonotype has ten or more counts. The V call is TRBV10-3, the J call TRBJ2-3; 10 bases are shared with TRBD2. The length of the CDR3 is 14 residues. V gave up 6 bases and J gave up 1 base; unmatched junction bases: 1. The germline CDR1 and CDR2 sequences are ENHRY and SYGVKD. The CDR3 nucleotides read TGTGCCATCAGAGGACTAGCGGGCACAGATACGCAGTATTTT. This encodes CAIRGLAGTDTQYF.

This clonotype was found once. A junction boundary mismatches the germline segment, possibly from a read error. The CDR3 DNA sequence: TGCAGCGCTAGTCCGATCGGGACTAGGGTGACGGAGACCCAGTACTTC. It yields the protein CSASPIGTRVTETQYF. The chain recombines TRBV20-1 with TRBJ2-5, with TRBD2 identical over 8 bases. CDR3 length equals 16 residues. Germline loops: CDR1 DFQATT, CDR2 SNEGSKA (reference sequence).

This clonotype is labeled as medium-sized (0.01 to 0.1%). This chain joins TRBV10-3 and TRBJ2-2, with 11 positions matching TRBD2. Germline V gene sequence: CDR1 ENHRY, CDR2 SYGVKD. V gave up 2 bases and J gave up 3 bases; unmatched junction bases: 2. The CDR3 has 16 residues. The CDR3 loop reads CAISEGTSGHTGELFF. CDR3 DNA sequence: TGTGCCATCAGTGAGGGGACTAGCGGTCACACCGGGGAGCTGTTTTTT.

This clonotype was counted ten times or more. The chain carries TRBV7-8 and TRBJ2-5; D might be TRBD1 (6 bases). The CDR3 sequence is 13 residues long. The V gene lost 5 bases and the J gene lost 2 bases, with 9 bases spanning the gap. Per the germline V gene, CDR1 is SGHVS and CDR2 is FQNEAQ. CDR3 region: CASSLDRQETQYF. Written as DNA, the CDR3 is TGTGCCAGCAGCCTAGACAGGCAAGAGACCCAGTACTTC.

The chain uses TRBV27 and TRBJ1-1; D gene unclear. In germline, CDR1 is MNHEY, CDR2 SMNVEV (reference sequence). The CDR3 consists of 14 residues. V was clipped by 5 bases and J by 2 bases, with 12 bases between them. The CDR3 DNA follows: TGTGCCAGCAGTCCCCAAGGACCTAACACTGAAGCTTTCTTT. As protein: CASSPQGPNTEAFF.

This clonotype was counted ten times or more. The V gene is TRBV20-1, the J gene TRBJ2-3, with D uncertain. The CDR3 has 16 residues. V lost 5 bases and J 1 base, leaving 19 bases between the germline ends. CDR1 is DFQATT, CDR2 SNEGSKA, per germline (reference sequence). The CDR3 DNA is TGCAGTGCTCAGGCAGTGCCGATAGTTGGCACAGATACGCAGTATTTT. Its protein is CSAQAVPIVGTDTQYF.

This clonotype was picked up many times. V usage is TRBV27 and J usage is TRBJ2-2; 7 bases line up with TRBD2. The V gene end was trimmed by 2 bases and the J gene end by 4 bases; junction bases not matched to a gene: 7. This CDR3 is built from 16 residues. Germline values: CDR1 MNHEY, CDR2 SMNVEV (reference sequence). CDR3 sequence: CASSLNGWEGTGELFF. Written as DNA, the CDR3 is TGTGCCAGCAGTTTAAACGGGTGGGAGGGCACCGGGGAGCTGTTTTTT.

This clonotype was seen ten or more times. The chain couples TRBV5-1 to TRBJ2-7, with a weak D call TRBD1 (6 bases). CDR1 and CDR2 from the germline V gene are SGHRS and YFSETQ. This CDR3 has 14 amino acids. Trimming took off 5 bases at V and 3 bases at J, with 15 bases between the two ends. The CDR3 DNA is TGCGCCAGCAGACAGGGTCCAGATCGCTACGAGCAGTACTTC. Translating gives CASRQGPDRYEQYF.

This clonotype showed up many times. V is TRBV6-2 or TRBV6-3 and J is TRBJ2-3; TRBD1 or TRBD2 may be the D gene (5 bases each). The CDR3 is made up of 13 amino acids. V lost 9 bases to trimming and J lost 0 bases, with 10 bases between them. Germline V gene data show CDR1 as MNHEY and CDR2 as SVGEGT. Here the CDR3 DNA reads TGTGCCAGTCGTGGGGACAGCACAGATACGCAGTATTTT. Residues: CASRGDSTDTQYF.

This clonotype was seen a handful of times. The gene calls are TRBV15 and TRBJ1-3; D remains ambiguous. This CDR3 contains 15 residues. V was pared by 0 bases and J by 2 bases, with 8 bases between. Germline CDR1 and CDR2: LNHNV and YYDKDF (reference sequence). CDR3 sequence reads: CATSRDMGTGNTIYF. The CDR3 DNA reads TGTGCCACCAGCAGAGATATGGGGACTGGAAACACCATATATTTT.

At least ten counts were recorded for this clonotype. This rearrangement joins TRBV6-5 to TRBJ2-2, with D uncertain. Germline assignment: CDR1 MNHEY and CDR2 SVGAGI. CDR3 size: 12 residues. V lost 5 bases and J lost 5, with 6 bases in between. The CDR3 loop is CASSRPTGELFF. The CDR3 DNA follows: TGTGCCAGCAGTCGCCCGACCGGGGAGCTGTTTTTT.

The sample holds many counts of this clonotype. The rearrangement links TRBV12-3 or TRBV12-4 to TRBJ2-7, with a weak D call TRBD2 (6 bases). There are 15 residues in the CDR3. V lost 0 bases and J lost 2, with 11 bases in between. In DNA form, the CDR3 reads TGTGCCAGCAGTTTAGCGGAGGGACTCCCCTACGAGCAGTACTTC. This sequence encodes CASSLAEGLPYEQYF.

This clonotype was seen at least ten times. The rearrangement links TRBV10-3 to TRBJ2-1; 7 nucleotides align to TRBD2. The length of the CDR3 is 16 residues. Per germline, CDR1 ENHRY and CDR2 SYGVKD. The trim removed 0 bases at V and 6 bases at J, leaving 8 bases unmatched. The CDR3 here is CAISESRGRASNEQFF. The CDR3 DNA reads as TGTGCCATCAGTGAGTCAAGAGGGAGGGCCTCCAATGAGCAGTTCTTC.

In this sample, this clonotype is medium-sized. This chain joins TRBV5-1 and TRBJ1-4; 8 nucleotides agree with TRBD1. J lost 5 bases, V lost 4 bases, and 7 bases had no gene match. The CDR3 has 15 amino acids. Germline V gene sequence: CDR1 SGHRS, CDR2 YFSETQ. The CDR3 spells CASSGTGTENEKLFF. Written as DNA, the CDR3 is TGCGCCAGCAGCGGGACAGGTACCGAAAATGAAAAACTGTTTTTT.

In its sample, this clonotype was seen many times. The V and J genes are TRBV20-1 and TRBJ2-3; TRBD1 aligns across 8 bases. The CDR3 totals 12 residues. Germline V gene data show CDR1 as DFQATT and CDR2 as SNEGSKA (reference sequence). CDR3 DNA: TGCAGCGCGGGACAGGCAGAAGATACGCAGTATTTT. It yields the protein CSAGQAEDTQYF.

This clonotype was seen repeatedly, ten times or more. The rearrangement joins TRBV7-2 to TRBJ2-1, with TRBD2 identical over 12 bases. The CDR3 length is 14 residues. V was pared by 5 bases and J by 9 bases, with 5 bases of the junction left unmatched. Per the germline V gene, CDR1 is SGHTA and CDR2 is FQGNSA. The CDR3 region has the DNA TGTGCCAGCAGCGCCCAACTAGCGGGAGGTGAGCAGTTCTTC. Translation: CASSAQLAGGEQFF. The complete variable domain, with remaining parts taken from reference TRBV7-2 and TRBJ2-1, reads GAGVSQSPSNKVTEKGKDVELRCDPISGHTALYWYRQSLGQGLEFLIYFQGNSAPDKSGLPSDRFSAERTGGSVSTLTIQRTQQEDSAVYLCASSAQLAGGEQFFGPGTRLTVL.